Described below is a single T cell receptor beta chain sequence and its context. No antigen is known for it. Being one base from a much bigger clone, this may be a read error. This record comes from a study of tumor and adjacent non-tumor tissue in lung cancer. About the study: The cohort had 12 adenocarcinoma, 2 squamous cell and 1 small cell patients. Study findings and constraints: Tumor tissue had significantly higher TCR diversity than normal lung. Top 100 clones took a larger repertoire share in normal lung.

A modified ARM-PCR protocol with three rounds of nested PCR amplified TCRbeta. MiXCR, applied by TCRdb to the multiplex PCR reads, yields one record per CDR3 protein. The data contain about 93,000 distinct CDR3 sequences, about 66% of them singletons. Germline values: CDR1 MGHRA, CDR2 YSYEKL. The CDR3 is 13 amino acids. This sample's RNA came from whole unsorted tissue. Sequences were obtained from lung tumor tissue. The chain carries TRBV4-1 and TRBJ2-1; D could derive from TRBD1 or TRBD2 (5 bases each). The sequence was collected from a man between 65 and 79 years old with non-small cell lung cancer. The CDR3 spells CASNQIRDPWVFF. CDR3 nucleotides: TGCGCCAGCAACCAAATCCGGGACCCGTGGGTGTTCTTC.